Included here is one T cell receptor beta chain sequence, with context. These data originate in a study of radiotherapy plus CTLA-4 blockade in lung cancer. Germline CDR1 is MNHEY and CDR2 is SVGAGI. The CDR3 length is 14 residues. V was clipped by 7 bases and J by 7 bases; unmatched bases: 12. Measured with immunoSEQ multiplex PCR; TCRdb has only the in-frame clones, and not every one. The data contain tens of thousands of clones, more than 60% of them singletons. The chain has TRBV6-5 and TRBJ2-7; 8 bases match TRBD2. The sequence was obtained from a human donor with non-small cell lung cancer whose response to radiotherapy plus ipilimumab could not be evaluated. Some clones in this sample may be carry-over from other donors' samples. The sample consisted of peripheral blood, taken from a patient treated with radiotherapy plus ipilimumab. The CDR3, as DNA: TGTGCCAGCACTCAGGCCGGGAGGGCAGGGGAGCAGTACTTC. Translated, it gives CASTQAGRAGEQYF.